This TCR beta chain appears in the sequencing data of a study of T-cell reconstitution after alpha-beta-depleted transplantation in children. This sample's TCRbeta library carried unique molecular identifier barcodes. TCRdb analysed the PCR reads with MiXCR anew, one entry per CDR3 protein. The sample records approximately 270,000 distinct CDR3 sequences, 9.9% being singletons. The clonotype originates from a human donor who donated a stem cell graft to a child with SCID. Sequencing was performed on PBMCs from the stem cell graft donor, taken from the stem cell graft.

The chain's CDR3 is CASSFQGVRTGELFF. In DNA, the CDR3 is TGTGCCAGCAGTTTTCAGGGGGTCAGAACCGGGGAGCTGTTTTTT. The chain combines TRBV27 with TRBJ2-2; 7 positions match TRBD1. The V gene end was trimmed by 3 bases and the J gene end by 5 bases; junction bases not matched to a gene: 6. The germline CDR1 and CDR2 sequences are MNHEY and SMNVEV (reference sequence). CDR3 length: 15 residues.